These T cell receptor beta chains were read from a single sample in a study of T cells in localized non-small cell lung cancer. The assay was immunoSEQ multiplex PCR, and TCRdb's table has in-frame clones only and misses some. The data show about 21,000 clones, about 90% seen once. The starting material was peripheral blood, obtained before any cancer treatment. These receptors all come from an older male donor with stage I squamous cell lung carcinoma. CDR3s leave out the opening cysteine and the closing phenylalanine or tryptophan. Fields, in order: J gene, V gene, CDR3 protein.

j_gene: TRBJ1-4
v_gene: TRBV4-3
CDR3aa: ASSQVSYNEKLF

j_gene: TRBJ1-4
v_gene: TRBV5-1
CDR3aa: ASRAGGVTNEKLF

j_gene: TRBJ2-7
v_gene: TRBV2
CDR3aa: ASSEFVSGEVSSYEQY

j_gene: TRBJ1-3
v_gene: TRBV19
CDR3aa: ASSWTEGNTIY

j_gene: TRBJ1-5
v_gene: TRBV5-1
CDR3aa: ASSLGEGGNQPQH

j_gene: TRBJ1-1
v_gene: TRBV30
CDR3aa: AWDEGSGVVNTEAF

j_gene: TRBJ2-7
v_gene: TRBV5-1
CDR3aa: ASSLTGQTSSYEQY

j_gene: TRBJ1-1
v_gene: TRBV2
CDR3aa: AFRPTGENTEAF

j_gene: TRBJ2-3
v_gene: TRBV2
CDR3aa: ASSERTRPYTDTQY

j_gene: TRBJ1-2
v_gene: TRBV5-4
CDR3aa: ASSLQGAPDGYT

j_gene: TRBJ1-1
v_gene: TRBV29-1
CDR3aa: SVEAGLGRGAF

j_gene: TRBJ2-2
v_gene: TRBV6-5
CDR3aa: ASSRGGSAGELF

j_gene: TRBJ2-1
v_gene: TRBV7-9
CDR3aa: ASSLYLTSGGYNEQF

j_gene: TRBJ1-4
v_gene: TRBV5-1
CDR3aa: ASSLAGAVGEKLF

j_gene: TRBJ2-1
v_gene: TRBV9
CDR3aa: ASSVVEAAPTQF

j_gene: TRBJ1-1
v_gene: TRBV2
CDR3aa: ASSTPTGANTEAF

j_gene: TRBJ1-6
v_gene: TRBV11-3
CDR3aa: ASSLDQSSPLH

j_gene: TRBJ2-5
v_gene: TRBV19
CDR3aa: ASSIKETQY

j_gene: TRBJ1-5
v_gene: TRBV27
CDR3aa: ASSFRTGFGQPQH

j_gene: TRBJ2-1
v_gene: TRBV5-1
CDR3aa: ASSLVGEAYNEQF

j_gene: TRBJ2-7
v_gene: TRBV28
CDR3aa: ASSLPSGVYEQY

j_gene: TRBJ2-3
v_gene: TRBV6-6
CDR3aa: ASGGTSGGLSTQY

j_gene: TRBJ2-1
v_gene: TRBV7-6
CDR3aa: ASSLGQRGSSYNEQF